This T cell receptor beta chain emerged from a study of cytomegalovirus exposure and HLA in healthy donors. There are 12 residues in the CDR3. Between the trimmed V and J ends, which lost 7 bases and 6 bases, there was a span of 12 bases. From germline, CDR1 is LNHDA and CDR2 SQIVND (reference sequence). Researchers ran the PCR with 60 Vbeta and 13 Jbeta primers. Libraries were prepared by immunoSEQ multiplex PCR; TCRdb keeps only in-frame clonotypes and omits some of them. In the table there are around 150,000 clones, about four fifths of which are singletons. The V and J genes are TRBV19 and TRBJ1-1; no definite D call. The receptor comes from a male donor in good health and CMV-seropositive. The material sequenced was PBMCs. The CDR3 sequence: CASKSRTAEAFF. The CDR3 DNA sequence: TGTGCCAGTAAGTCTCGAACGGCTGAAGCTTTCTTT.